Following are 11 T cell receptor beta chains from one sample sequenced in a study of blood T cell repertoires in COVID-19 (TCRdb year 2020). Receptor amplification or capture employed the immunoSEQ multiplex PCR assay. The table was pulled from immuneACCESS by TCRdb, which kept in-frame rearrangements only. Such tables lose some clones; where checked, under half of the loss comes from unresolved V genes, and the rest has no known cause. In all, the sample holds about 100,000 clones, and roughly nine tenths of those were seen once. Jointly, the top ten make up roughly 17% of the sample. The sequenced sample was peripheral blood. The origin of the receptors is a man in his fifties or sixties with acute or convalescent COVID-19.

Here the CDR3 reads CASSAQTGNGYTF. The CDR3 DNA sequence: TGTGCCAGTAGTGCTCAGACAGGGAACGGCTACACCTTC. The chain joins TRBV19 to TRBJ1-2, with 7 bases that match TRBD1. V dropped 5 bases and J dropped 8; count of bases not matched to a gene: 8. The CDR3 is 13 amino acids. Per germline, CDR1 LNHDA and CDR2 SQIVND (reference sequence).

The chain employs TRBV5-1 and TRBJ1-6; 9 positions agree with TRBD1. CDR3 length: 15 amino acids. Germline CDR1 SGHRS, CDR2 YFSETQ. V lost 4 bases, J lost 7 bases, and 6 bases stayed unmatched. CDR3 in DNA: TGCGCCAGCAGCGAAGGGACAGGGATCAATTCACCCCTCCACTTT. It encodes CASSEGTGINSPLHF.

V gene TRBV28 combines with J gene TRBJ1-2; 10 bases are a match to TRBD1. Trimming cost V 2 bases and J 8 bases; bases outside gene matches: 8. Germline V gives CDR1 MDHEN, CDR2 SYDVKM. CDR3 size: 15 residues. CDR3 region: CASSLPYGQGEGYTF. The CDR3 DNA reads TGTGCCAGCAGTTTACCCTATGGACAGGGGGAAGGCTACACCTTC.

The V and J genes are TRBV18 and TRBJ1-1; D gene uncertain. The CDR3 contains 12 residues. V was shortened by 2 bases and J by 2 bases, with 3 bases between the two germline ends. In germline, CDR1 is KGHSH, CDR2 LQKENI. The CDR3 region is CASSPTNTEAFF. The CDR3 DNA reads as TGTGCCAGCTCACCAACAAACACTGAAGCTTTCTTT.

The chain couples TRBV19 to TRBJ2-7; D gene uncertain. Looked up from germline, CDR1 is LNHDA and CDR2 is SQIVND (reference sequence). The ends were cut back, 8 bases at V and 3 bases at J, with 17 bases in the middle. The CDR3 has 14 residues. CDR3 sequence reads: CASRSARNRYEQYF. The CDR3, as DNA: TGTGCCAGTCGATCTGCGAGAAATCGCTACGAGCAGTACTTC.

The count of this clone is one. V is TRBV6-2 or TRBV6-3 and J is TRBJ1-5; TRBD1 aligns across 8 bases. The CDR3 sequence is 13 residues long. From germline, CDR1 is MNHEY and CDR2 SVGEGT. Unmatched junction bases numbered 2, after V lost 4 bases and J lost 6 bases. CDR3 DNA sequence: TGTGCCAGCAGTTTACAGGGGGGTCAGCCCCAGCATTTT. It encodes CASSLQGGQPQHF.

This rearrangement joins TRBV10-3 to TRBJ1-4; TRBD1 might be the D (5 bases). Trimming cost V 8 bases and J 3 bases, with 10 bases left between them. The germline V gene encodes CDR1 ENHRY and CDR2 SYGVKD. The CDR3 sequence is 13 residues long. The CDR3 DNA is TGTGCCATCTCGGGGGAGCCTAATGAAAAACTGTTTTTT. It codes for CAISGEPNEKLFF.

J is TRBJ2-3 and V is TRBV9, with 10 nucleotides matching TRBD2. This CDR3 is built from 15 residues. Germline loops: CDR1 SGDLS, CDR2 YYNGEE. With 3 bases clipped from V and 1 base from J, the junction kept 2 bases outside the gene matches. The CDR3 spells CASSASGGGTDTQYF. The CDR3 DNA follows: TGTGCCAGCAGCGCTAGCGGGGGAGGCACAGATACGCAGTATTTT.

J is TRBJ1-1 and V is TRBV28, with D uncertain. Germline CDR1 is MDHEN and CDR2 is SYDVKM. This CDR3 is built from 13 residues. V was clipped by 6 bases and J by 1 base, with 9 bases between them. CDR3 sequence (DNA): TGTGCCAGCAGGCCCAACGGGAACACTGAAGCTTTCTTT. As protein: CASRPNGNTEAFF.

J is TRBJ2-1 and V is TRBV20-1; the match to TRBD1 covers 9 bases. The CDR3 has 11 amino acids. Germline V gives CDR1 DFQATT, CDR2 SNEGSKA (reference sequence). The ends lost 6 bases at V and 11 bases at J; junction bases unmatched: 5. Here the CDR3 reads CSARDRDKQFF. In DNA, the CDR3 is TGCAGTGCCAGGGACAGGGATAAGCAGTTCTTC.

The CDR3 bases are TGTGCCAGCTCACCCCTTCGGAGCACTGAAGCTTTCTTT. It translates to CASSPLRSTEAFF. This chain joins TRBV18 and TRBJ1-1; D unresolved. Germline V gene lookup returns CDR1 KGHSH and CDR2 LQKENI. The ends were cut back, 3 bases at V and 4 bases at J, with 9 bases in the middle. The CDR3 is made up of 13 amino acids. Looking up the rest from reference TRBV18 and TRBJ1-1 gives the full variable domain: NAGVMQNPRHLVRRRGQEARLRCSPMKGHSHVYWYRQLPEEGLKFMVYLQKENIIDESGMPKERFSAEFPKEGPSILRIQQVVRGDSAAYFCASSPLRSTEAFFGQGTRLTVV.